Following are 31 T cell receptor beta chains from one sample sequenced in a study of spatial heterogeneity in lung cancer (dated by TCRdb to the late 2010s). Libraries were constructed by 5' RACE. The listed sequencing device is NextSeq 500. Using fastp at Q25 and MiXCR, TCRdb reprocessed the public reads and kept productive beta chains. One record per CDR3 amino acid sequence lists the most common genes and DNA. The sample includes tens of thousands of distinct CDR3 sequences, with approximately 5.2% observed a single time. Jointly, the top ten make up 25% to 30% of the sample. Taken with the paper, the label for time point translates to: sample taken at primary tumor resection. Whole RNA extracted from tumor and nontumor lung tissue, or from cryopreserved PBMC samples, was used for TCR sequencing without cell sorting. The sample was PBMCs, taken at surgery. Receptor source: a female donor with early-stage non-small cell lung cancer.

This clonotype was found many times. The rearrangement joins TRBV4-1 to TRBJ2-5; TRBD2 matches at 14 bases. Germline CDR1 MGHRA, CDR2 YSYEKL. This CDR3 is 17 amino acids long. Germline trimming cut 3 bases from V and 4 bases from J; bases unmatched to any gene: 7. The CDR3 region has the DNA TGCGCCAGCAGCCACTCCGGACTAGCGGGGGGACTAGAGACCCAGTACTTC. It specifies CASSHSGLAGGLETQYF.

This clonotype was detected only a few times. The V gene is TRBV28, the J gene TRBJ1-3; D perhaps matches TRBD1 (5 bases). This CDR3 region has 14 residues. The germline CDR1 and CDR2 sequences are MDHEN and SYDVKM. V shed 5 bases and J shed 10 bases, with 18 bases lying between them. CDR3 protein: CASSDHSSRVTIYF. The CDR3 DNA is TGTGCCAGCAGTGACCATTCCTCCAGGGTAACCATATATTTT.

The chain has TRBV29-1 and TRBJ2-5; 9 bases map to TRBD1. This CDR3 comprises 12 residues. V was clipped by 6 bases and J by 5 bases; unmatched bases: 4. Germline assignment: CDR1 SQVTM and CDR2 ANQGSEA. This CDR3 reads CSVLTGGETQYF. The CDR3 bases are TGCAGCGTCCTGACAGGGGGGGAGACCCAGTACTTC.

This clonotype was found many times. This chain joins TRBV11-3 and TRBJ2-1; D might be TRBD1 (6 bases). This CDR3 comprises 13 residues. Germline V CDR1 and CDR2: SGHNT, YENEEA. Trimming cost V 5 bases and J 9 bases, with 14 bases left between them. CDR3 amino acids: CASSPRSTGEQFF. The CDR3 DNA sequence: TGTGCCAGCAGCCCCAGGTCGACAGGTGAGCAGTTCTTC.

This clonotype turned up a few times. The chain joins TRBV6-2 or TRBV6-3 to TRBJ2-7; D possibly corresponds to TRBD1 (5 bases). V was pared by 5 bases and J by 2 bases, with 16 bases between. From germline, CDR1 is MNHEY and CDR2 SVGEGT. This CDR3 spans 15 amino acids. The DNA of the CDR3 is TGTGCCAGCAGTCTTCCTAGGGGCATAACCTACGAGCAGTACTTC. This encodes CASSLPRGITYEQYF.

This clonotype was observed many times. The CDR3 nucleotides are TGTGCCAGCAGTTTAGAGACAGGCTGGGGGAACACTGAAGCTTTCTTT. Its translation: CASSLETGWGNTEAFF. This rearrangement joins TRBV12-3 or TRBV12-4 to TRBJ1-1; D is perhaps TRBD1 (6 bases). The CDR3 is 16 residues long. Deletions cut 1 base from V and 1 base from J, with 13 bases between.

This clonotype was seen more than once but under ten times. The junction differs from germline at one of its ends, possibly a read error. The gene calls are TRBV5-1 and TRBJ2-7; D possibly corresponds to TRBD1 (6 bases). CDR3 length: 14 amino acids. CDR1 and CDR2 (germline): SGHRS, YFSETQ. Here the CDR3 DNA reads TGTGCCAGCAGCAAATCGACAGGTTCGGAAGAGCAGTACTTC. This encodes CASSKSTGSEEQYF.

This clonotype was seen only a few times. The CDR3 protein is CSGLPGRKYNEQFF. CDR3 nucleotide sequence: TGCAGCGGACTCCCGGGACGGAAGTACAATGAGCAGTTCTTC. This chain uses TRBV29-1 with TRBJ2-1; perhaps D is TRBD1 or TRBD2 (5 bases each). This CDR3 comprises 14 residues. Deletions cut 7 bases from V and 4 bases from J, with 17 bases between. The germline gives CDR1 SQVTM, CDR2 ANQGSEA.

J is TRBJ2-1 and V is TRBV23-1; D is perhaps TRBD2 (5 bases). TRBV23-1 carries the ORF label, with uncertain function. Trimming removed 0 bases from V and 8 bases from J, with 11 bases in between. This CDR3 is built from 14 residues. CDR3 amino acids: CASSQSRLADEQFF. In DNA, the CDR3 is TGCGCCAGCAGTCAATCACGGCTAGCCGATGAGCAGTTCTTC.

This clonotype was counted at least ten times. The rearrangement uses TRBV6-6 and TRBJ1-5; no reliable D call. The germline V and J ends were trimmed by 5 bases and 9 bases, with 11 bases remaining between them. The CDR3 has 12 amino acids. Germline V gives CDR1 MNHNY, CDR2 SVGAGI (reference sequence). CDR3 in amino acids: CASSPAMGPQHF. In DNA form, the CDR3 reads TGTGCCAGCAGTCCCGCGATGGGGCCCCAGCATTTT.

The CDR3 region is CASRKDRGDQPQHF. The CDR3 nucleotides read TGTGCCAGCAGGAAGGACAGGGGTGATCAGCCCCAGCATTTT. This sequence joins TRBV12-3 or TRBV12-4 and TRBJ1-5, with 9 positions matching TRBD1. The CDR3 sequence is 14 residues long. The V gene end was trimmed by 6 bases and the J gene end by 5 bases; junction bases not matched to a gene: 5.

In its sample, this clonotype was seen a few times. The J gene is TRBJ2-7, the V gene TRBV27; tentative D call: TRBD2 (6 bases). Per germline, CDR1 MNHEY and CDR2 SMNVEV (reference sequence). Trimming cost V 9 bases and J 4 bases, with 10 bases left between them. This CDR3 has 11 amino acids. The CDR3 DNA reads TGTGCCAGTATGGAGGGTTACGAGCAGTACTTC. Protein product: CASMEGYEQYF.

This rearrangement joins TRBV20-1 to TRBJ2-7; TRBD1 aligns across 8 bases. Germline lookup yields CDR1 DFQATT and CDR2 SNEGSKA (reference sequence). The CDR3 extends over 12 amino acids. V dropped 4 bases and J dropped 4; count of bases not matched to a gene: 3. CDR3 region: CSANRQGYEQYF. The CDR3 bases are TGCAGTGCTAACAGACAGGGGTACGAGCAGTACTTC.

This clonotype occurred many times. The chain carries TRBV2 and TRBJ2-3; D call uncertain. V was cut by 4 bases and J by 5 bases, with 10 bases left in between. The germline V gene has CDR1 SNHLY and CDR2 FYNNEI. The CDR3 consists of 13 residues. Here the CDR3 reads CASSGEVEDTQYF. The CDR3 bases are TGTGCCAGCAGTGGAGAAGTTGAAGATACGCAGTATTTT.

This clonotype was seen repeatedly, ten times or more. CDR3 nucleotide sequence: TGTGCCAGCGGACTAGCGGGCACAGATACGCAGTATTTT. It codes for CASGLAGTDTQYF. The J gene is TRBJ2-3, the V gene TRBV3-1, with 10 bases that match TRBD2. CDR1 is LGHDT and CDR2 is YNNKEL in the germline V gene (reference sequence). The V and J ends lost 8 bases and 1 base, in that order; junction bases with no gene match: 0. The CDR3 has 13 residues.

This clonotype was detected ten times or more. The V call is TRBV28, the J call TRBJ2-6; D uncertain. V dropped 2 bases and J dropped 0 bases, with 11 bases sitting between them. Germline CDR1 and CDR2: MDHEN and SYDVKM. This CDR3 has 17 residues. CDR3 loop: CASSLKSKGSGANVLTF. The CDR3 DNA reads TGTGCCAGCAGTTTAAAATCGAAGGGCTCTGGGGCCAACGTCCTGACTTTC.

Ten or more counts support this clonotype. The genes are TRBV5-1 and TRBJ1-2; no definite D call. V lost 5 bases and J 4 bases, leaving 12 bases between the germline ends. In germline, CDR1 is SGHRS, CDR2 YFSETQ. CDR3 length: 13 amino acids. The CDR3 spells CASSRGKSYGYTF. CDR3 coding DNA: TGCGCCAGCAGTCGCGGGAAGAGCTATGGCTACACCTTC.

This clonotype showed up just a few times. The rearrangement joins TRBV20-1 to TRBJ2-3, with D perhaps matching TRBD2 (6 bases). This CDR3 has 15 amino acids. The germline V and J ends were trimmed by 6 bases and 5 bases, with 21 bases remaining between them. CDR1 is DFQATT, CDR2 SNEGSKA, per germline (reference sequence). The CDR3 DNA sequence: TGCAGTGCCATCAGGGACTCCCTCCCGGAAGATACGCAGTATTTT. This gives the protein CSAIRDSLPEDTQYF.

This clonotype was counted only a few times. J is TRBJ1-1 and V is TRBV2, with TRBD1 as a possible D gene (5 bases). V lost 9 bases to trimming and J lost 0 bases, with 14 bases between them. The V gene's germline CDR1 is SNHLY and CDR2 FYNNEI. The CDR3 is made up of 14 amino acids. The CDR3 bases are TGTGCCAGTGGGGACCTGACAGTGAACACTGAAGCTTTCTTT. Translation: CASGDLTVNTEAFF.

The table lists this clonotype with many counts. The chain uses TRBV6-2 or TRBV6-3 and TRBJ2-5; D remains ambiguous. The germline gives CDR1 MNHEY, CDR2 SVGEGT. The V end lost 2 bases, the J end lost 2 bases, and 3 bases lay between the germline ends. This CDR3 has 12 residues. The CDR3 nucleotides are TGTGCCAGCAGTTACGGTCAAGAGACCCAGTACTTC. It encodes CASSYGQETQYF.

This clonotype has ten or more counts. V usage is TRBV20-1 and J usage is TRBJ2-5; no firm D call. Germline values: CDR1 DFQATT, CDR2 SNEGSKA (reference sequence). The CDR3 runs 13 residues. V was clipped by 3 bases and J by 0 bases, with 8 bases between them. The CDR3 bases are TGCAGTGCTAGTCCAGAGTACCAAGAGACCCAGTACTTC. This sequence encodes CSASPEYQETQYF.

This clonotype was detected ten times or more. This chain joins TRBV5-6 and TRBJ2-1; possibly TRBD2 for D (7 bases). CDR1 and CDR2 from the germline V gene are SGHDT and YYEEEE. V lost 0 bases to trimming and J lost 7 bases, with 17 bases between them. The CDR3 extends over 16 amino acids. CDR3: CASSLVGASGLNEQFF. The CDR3 DNA reads TGTGCCAGCAGCTTGGTGGGGGCTAGCGGCTTAAATGAGCAGTTCTTC.

In the case of this clonotype: With a much larger clone just one base away, this may be a read error. V usage is TRBV7-3 and J usage is TRBJ1-1; D unclear. The CDR3 is 18 amino acids. Germline values: CDR1 SGHTA, CDR2 FQGTGA. Here the CDR3 reads CASSLTPTSPLMGTGAFF. For the CDR3, the DNA is TGTGCCAGCAGCTTAACCCCTACAAGTCCCCTAATGGGCACTGGAGCTTTCTTT.

This clonotype was counted at least ten times. V is TRBV9 and J is TRBJ2-2; 7 bases line up with TRBD1. Losses at the gene ends were 2 bases for V and 2 bases for J; bases not matched to a gene: 3. CDR3 length equals 15 residues. Germline V gene lookup returns CDR1 SGDLS and CDR2 YYNGEE. CDR3 sequence: CASSVGQANTGELFF. In DNA form, the CDR3 reads TGTGCCAGCAGCGTCGGACAGGCAAACACCGGGGAGCTGTTTTTT.

This clonotype was recorded at least ten times. The chain couples TRBV7-2 to TRBJ2-5; 7 nucleotides match TRBD2. Per germline, CDR1 SGHTA and CDR2 FQGNSA. The CDR3 covers 18 residues. Trimming cost V 4 bases and J 1 base; bases outside gene matches: 15. DNA of the CDR3: TGTGCCAGCAGCTCCGCCTATTCTAGCGGATCTATCCAAGAGACCCAGTACTTC. It specifies CASSSAYSSGSIQETQYF.

This clonotype was recorded at least ten times. An end of the junction does not agree with germline; a read error may underlie this. Written as DNA, the CDR3 is TGCGCCAGCAGTCGGACTAGCGGGGGGAACCGCTACGATGAGCAGTTCTTC. The encoded protein is CASSRTSGGNRYDEQFF. This chain uses TRBV23-1 with TRBJ2-1; 14 bases match TRBD2. TRBV23-1 is classed as an ORF, of uncertain function. The CDR3 is 17 residues long.

This clonotype was picked up many times. The V gene is TRBV5-1, the J gene TRBJ2-7; possible D gene TRBD2, 5 bases. Germline assignment: CDR1 SGHRS and CDR2 YFSETQ. This CDR3 contains 16 residues. Trimming removed 6 bases from V and 2 bases from J, with 21 bases in between. In DNA, the CDR3 is TGCGCCAGCAAGGACGACGAAACCGGGGTACCCTACGAGCAGTACTTC. Protein: CASKDDETGVPYEQYF. The full variable domain, completed using reference TRBV5-1 and TRBJ2-7, is KAGVTQTPRYLIKTRGQQVTLSCSPISGHRSVSWYQQTPGQGLQFLFEYFSETQRNKGNFPGRFSGRQFSNSRSEMNVSTLELGDSALYLCASKDDETGVPYEQYFGPGTRLTVT.

The table lists this clonotype with a few counts. CDR3 in DNA: TGTGCCAGCAGGGCCCGGGACAGAGACACTGAAGCTTTCTTT. It is translated as CASRARDRDTEAFF. V usage is TRBV3-1 and J usage is TRBJ1-1; 7 bases fit TRBD1. Trimming at V came to 6 bases and at J to 3 bases, leaving 7 bases not matched to a gene. Germline lookup yields CDR1 LGHDT and CDR2 YNNKEL (reference sequence). This CDR3 has 14 residues.

This clonotype has a count of ten or more. The chain is built from TRBV20-1 and TRBJ2-7; 8 bases are a match to TRBD1. The CDR3 covers 13 residues. From germline, CDR1 is DFQATT and CDR2 SNEGSKA (reference sequence). The J segment lost 3 bases and the V segment lost 3 bases, leaving 4 bases of the junction unmatched. CDR3 protein: CSASVGQDYEQYF. In nucleotides, the CDR3 is TGCAGTGCTAGTGTGGGACAGGACTACGAGCAGTACTTC.

In its sample, this clonotype was seen a few times. The chain links TRBV5-1 to TRBJ2-7; 11 nucleotides match TRBD2. The V segment lost 3 bases and the J segment 2 bases; nucleotides outside the gene matches: 1. Germline V lookup: CDR1 SGHRS, CDR2 YFSETQ. This CDR3 has 14 amino acids. Here the CDR3 DNA reads TGCGCCAGCAGCTCGACTAGCGGGACCTACGAGCAGTACTTC. Amino acids: CASSSTSGTYEQYF.

This clonotype was detected ten times or more. The chain recombines TRBV12-5 with TRBJ2-3; 9 bases align to TRBD2. The CDR3 runs 16 residues. Germline-derived CDR1 and CDR2 are LGHNT and FRNRAP. V shed 1 base and J 2 bases; nucleotides not matched to a gene: 4. CDR3 loop: CASGLGLAGFTDTQYF. CDR3 nucleotide sequence: TGTGCTAGTGGTTTGGGGCTAGCGGGATTCACAGATACGCAGTATTTT.